This TCR beta chain comes out of a study of blood T cell repertoires in COVID-19. Across the whole study: COVID-19 samples collected from the United States, Italy and Spain covered acute and convalescent phases. The cDNA or gDNA used as material had been derived from T cells, B-cell-depleted T cells, or PBMCs.

In the original analysis: Reference gene primer amplification gave nucleated cell count estimates. Sequenced by immunoSEQ multiplex PCR; TCRdb stores in-frame clones only, minus some. V and J calls plus clone size are reproduced from that table; the DNA served to infer D and trimming. The table lists roughly 250,000 clones, 65% to 90% of them singletons, with about 4.5% in the top ten. This CDR3 is built from 14 residues. The V and J ends lost 0 bases and 3 bases, in that order; junction bases with no gene match: 1. Germline assignment: CDR1 ENHRY and CDR2 SYGVKD. The clonotype originates from a woman in her seventies with acute or convalescent COVID-19. The gene calls are TRBV10-3 and TRBJ1-2, with 7 bases that match TRBD1. Sequenced sample: peripheral blood. The CDR3 DNA reads TGTGCCATCAGTGAGTCTGGGACAGACTATGGCTACACCTTC. Amino acid sequence: CAISESGTDYGYTF.